A single TCR beta chain is shown here with its context. The antigen remains unidentified. The data derive from a study of T cell repertoires in cytomegalovirus infection. Overall study: Indicated by public TCR beta signatures were CMV infection and matching HLA type. The study, taken as a whole, reports: Ex vivo, HLA-C-restricted CMV-specific TCR beta clonotypes prevailed over the rest of the response. Public TCR beta family frequency separated CMV-and-HLA carriers, including in an independent cohort.

TCRdb fed the reads into MiXCR, producing one record per CDR3 protein. This repertoire shows a few hundred thousand distinct CDR3 sequences, more than 8% found once; its top ten account for around 4.1%. This CDR3 comprises 15 residues. From germline, CDR1 is MGHRA and CDR2 YSYEKL. Trimming removed 0 bases at V and 3 bases at J, with 9 bases between. The clonotype originates from a human donor in good health (CMV status not recorded). Some clones in this sample may be carry-over from other donors' samples. The chain carries TRBV4-1 and TRBJ1-5, with no clear D. The sequencing sample was made of PBMCs. CDR3 protein: CASSQEGLDNQPQHF. DNA of the CDR3: TGCGCCAGCAGCCAAGAAGGCCTTGACAATCAGCCCCAGCATTTT.